These T cell receptor beta chains were read from a single sample in a study of shared clonotypes between healthy human individuals. Using immunoSEQ multiplex PCR, the repertoire was profiled, and TCRdb retains in-frame clones only, with some absent. This sample yields about 2.4 million clones, of which roughly 93% are seen a single time; 0.36% belongs to the top ten. Sequenced input: naive CD4+ T cells from PBMCs. The receptor source for this set is a man younger than 35 in good health. Some clones in this sample may be carry-over from other donors' samples. Each CDR3 is given with its conserved first and last residue. The D gene is left open where the match is weak. Rows may omit the clone size; those that give it use once, few, many or a size class.

j_call | d_call | clone_size | v_call | cdr3_aa | cdr3_nt
TRBJ1-3 | . | . | TRBV5-5 | CASQQGTSGNTIYF | TGTGCCAGCCAACAGGGAACTTCTGGAAACACCATATATTTT
TRBJ2-3 | . | . | TRBV6-5 | CASSYSHSMGTDTQYF | TGTGCCAGCAGTTACTCCCACTCGATGGGTACAGATACGCAGTATTTT
TRBJ2-7 | TRBD2 | . | TRBV5-1 | CASSQEAGSSYEQYF | TGCGCCAGCAGCCAGGAAGCGGGAAGCTCCTACGAGCAGTACTTC
TRBJ1-1 | . | few | TRBV30 | CAWSVRGKNTEAFF | TGTGCCTGGAGTGTACGGGGTAAGAACACTGAAGCTTTCTTT
TRBJ2-1 | . | . | TRBV2 | CASSKTRTQNNEQFF | TGTGCCAGCAGCAAAACTCGAACACAGAACAATGAGCAGTTCTTC
TRBJ1-1 | . | . | TRBV11-2 | CASSLAYQSLQNTEAFF | TGTGCCAGCAGCTTAGCATATCAGAGTTTACAGAACACTGAAGCTTTCTTT
TRBJ1-1 | . | . | TRBV18 | CASSPIETGGTEAFF | TGTGCCAGCTCACCAATCGAAACGGGGGGTACTGAAGCTTTCTTT
TRBJ2-7 | TRBD2 | . | TRBV11-2 | CASSSRLAGDFHEQYF | TGTGCCAGCAGCTCTCGACTAGCGGGAGATTTCCACGAGCAGTACTTC
TRBJ1-5 | . | . | TRBV4-1 | CASSQLNQPQHF | TGCGCCAGCAGCCAACTAAATCAGCCCCAGCATTTT
TRBJ1-4 | . | . | TRBV5-8 | CASSPGGRFNEKLFF | TGTGCCAGCAGCCCCGGGGGACGGTTCAATGAAAAACTGTTTTTT
TRBJ2-7 | TRBD1 | . | TRBV6-5 | CASSLYRGRDEQYF | TGTGCCAGCAGTTTGTACAGGGGACGCGACGAGCAGTACTTC
TRBJ2-3 | . | . | TRBV19 | CASKGSGTWGTDTQYF | TGTGCCAGTAAAGGAAGCGGGACATGGGGCACAGATACGCAGTATTTT
TRBJ2-7 | . | once | TRBV6-5 | CASRPPGLSSEQYF | TGTGCCAGCAGGCCTCCGGGACTGTCCTCCGAGCAGTACTTC
TRBJ2-7 | . | . | TRBV28 | CASSIRDTAYEQYF | TGTGCCAGCAGTATACGGGACACAGCCTACGAGCAGTACTTC
TRBJ1-2 | . | . | TRBV23-1 | CASSQTGRGDYGYTF | TGCGCCAGCAGTCAAACCGGGAGGGGAGACTATGGCTACACCTTC
TRBJ1-5 | . | . | TRBV7-9 | CASSLGQGPQPQHF | TGTGCCAGCAGCTTAGGGCAGGGGCCTCAGCCCCAGCATTTT
TRBJ1-5 | . | once | TRBV6-5 | CASSSLVGDNQPQHF | TGTGCCAGCAGTTCATTGGTCGGAGACAATCAGCCCCAGCATTTT
TRBJ2-1 | TRBD2 | once | TRBV7-9 | CASRTRGVSYNEQFF | TGTGCCAGCCGGACCCGGGGGGTCTCCTACAATGAGCAGTTCTTC
TRBJ1-5 | . | . | TRBV28 | CASSWDGGLEPQHF | TGTGCCAGCAGTTGGGACGGGGGATTAGAGCCCCAGCATTTT
TRBJ1-1 | . | . | TRBV6-1 | CASSGLRGYYTEAFF | TGTGCCAGCAGTGGCCTCAGGGGATATTACACTGAAGCTTTCTTT
TRBJ2-5 | . | . | TRBV4-2 | CASSLATGGEETQYF | TGTGCCAGCAGCTTGGCCACAGGTGGAGAAGAGACCCAGTACTTC
TRBJ2-7 | TRBD2 | . | TRBV9 | CASSVGASGHSYEQYF | TGTGCCAGCAGCGTAGGGGCTAGCGGCCACTCCTACGAGCAGTACTTC
TRBJ2-1 | TRBD2 | . | TRBV7-3 | CASSVTSGSAQFF | TGTGCCAGCAGCGTCACTAGCGGGAGTGCCCAGTTCTTC